These 26 T cell receptor beta chains were sequenced from one sample in a study of control samples from healthy donors and cancer patients. Using immunoSEQ multiplex PCR, the repertoire was profiled, and TCRdb retains in-frame clones only, with some absent. This repertoire shows about 83,000 clones, around 92% found once; its top ten account for approximately 16%. Sequencing was carried out using blood. All receptors come from a man aged 45-60 years in good health.

The V call is TRBV9, the J call TRBJ1-2; D call uncertain. The V gene's germline CDR1 is SGDLS and CDR2 YYNGEE. Trimming shortened V by 0 bases and J by 2 bases, and 11 bases separated the two germline ends. This CDR3 has 15 residues. The CDR3 DNA reads TGTGCCAGCAGCGTAGCTACCGAAGGGAACTATGGCTACACCTTC. Translation: CASSVATEGNYGYTF.

This clone was counted only a few times. This chain uses TRBV21-1 with TRBJ1-2. TRBV21-1 is a pseudogene. This CDR3 has 14 residues. The CDR3 nucleotides read TGTGCCAGCAGCAACGGGACTCTTAACTATGGCTACACCTTC. Its protein product is CASSNGTLNYGYTF.

This clone was counted once. The rearrangement joins TRBV6-5 to TRBJ2-5, with TRBD1 matching over 8 bases. V lost 6 bases to trimming and J lost 2 bases; unmatched junction nucleotides: 8. Germline assignment: CDR1 MNHEY and CDR2 SVGAGI. The CDR3 length is 15 residues. CDR3 in amino acids: CASRLENRGQETQYF. In nucleotides, the CDR3 is TGTGCCAGCAGGCTCGAAAACAGGGGGCAAGAGACCCAGTACTTC.

The chain is built from TRBV29-1 and TRBJ1-2, with D possibly being TRBD1 (5 bases). Germline CDR1 reads SQVTM; CDR2 reads ANQGSEA. Trimming cost V 7 bases and J 3 bases, with 15 bases left between them. The CDR3 extends over 13 amino acids. DNA for the CDR3: TGCAGCGCTCGGGACCCGGAGGACTATGGCTACACCTTC. Its translation is CSARDPEDYGYTF.

The genes are TRBV5-1 and TRBJ1-5, with a tentative D call TRBD1 (5 bases). This CDR3 spans 16 amino acids. Per the germline V gene, CDR1 is SGHRS and CDR2 is YFSETQ. V shed 0 bases and J shed 3 bases, with 13 bases lying between them. CDR3 in amino acids: CASSLVRGVPNQPQHF. Here the CDR3 DNA reads TGCGCCAGCAGCTTGGTCAGAGGGGTCCCCAATCAGCCCCAGCATTTT.

The rearrangement uses TRBV11-2 and TRBJ1-1, with D hard to call. Germline V lookup: CDR1 SGHAT, CDR2 FQNNGV. This CDR3 has 13 residues. With 3 bases removed from V and 8 bases from J, the gap between germline ends came to 13 bases. This CDR3 is CASSFGSPREAFF. CDR3 sequence (DNA): TGTGCCAGCAGCTTCGGCAGCCCCAGGGAAGCTTTCTTT.

The rearrangement links TRBV29-1 to TRBJ2-7, with D tentatively TRBD1 (6 bases). V lost 4 bases and J 2 bases, leaving 12 bases between the germline ends. Germline V gene sequence: CDR1 SQVTM, CDR2 ANQGSEA. This CDR3 comprises 13 residues. The CDR3 DNA follows: TGCAGCGTTGGGCAGGGGCGAGCCTACGAGCAGTACTTC. Its translation: CSVGQGRAYEQYF.

This clone is medium-sized (0.01 to 0.1%) within its sample. V is TRBV5-6 and J is TRBJ1-2; no clear D. Trimming cost V 0 bases and J 7 bases, with 13 bases left between them. CDR1 and CDR2 (germline): SGHDT, YYEEEE. The CDR3 length is 14 residues. CDR3 amino acids: CASSLGLGRAGYTF. The CDR3 nucleotides are TGTGCCAGCAGCTTGGGTCTAGGTAGGGCTGGCTACACCTTC.

The chain uses TRBV30 and TRBJ2-5, with D perhaps matching TRBD1 (7 bases). This CDR3 is built from 13 residues. Germline lookup yields CDR1 GTSNPN and CDR2 SVGIG (reference sequence). The V end lost 5 bases, the J end lost 2 bases, and 12 bases lay between the germline ends. This CDR3 reads CAWHPGGQETQYF. The CDR3 DNA reads TGTGCCTGGCACCCAGGGGGGCAAGAGACCCAGTACTTC.

The rearrangement uses TRBV5-6 and TRBJ2-3; 8 positions agree with TRBD1. V was clipped by 4 bases and J by 4 bases; unmatched bases: 8. There are 15 residues in the CDR3. Per the germline V gene, CDR1 is SGHDT and CDR2 is YYEEEE. DNA of the CDR3: TGTGCCAGCAGCACGCAGGGGGCGCGGGCAGATACGCAGTATTTT. This codes for CASSTQGARADTQYF.

As to this clone: Within the sample, other DNA sequences also encode this same CDR3. V is TRBV19 and J is TRBJ1-5; 9 bases are shared with TRBD1. Germline-derived CDR1 and CDR2 are LNHDA and SQIVND (reference sequence). This CDR3 contains 14 residues. After removal of 6 bases from V and 7 bases from J, the junction contained 7 bases not matched to a gene. CDR3 loop: CASSSGTGLQPQHF. CDR3 bases: TGTGCCAGTAGCTCCGGGACAGGGTTGCAGCCCCAGCATTTT.

The chain combines TRBV27 with TRBJ1-5; D possibly corresponds to TRBD1 (6 bases). Trimming took 6 bases from V and 5 from J, leaving 17 bases between them. CDR1 is MNHEY, CDR2 SMNVEV, per germline (reference sequence). The length of the CDR3 is 15 residues. CDR3 in DNA: TGTGCCAGCAGAGGTCTGCGGGACAACCATCAGCCCCAGCATTTT. Its translation is CASRGLRDNHQPQHF.

The genes are TRBV12-3 or TRBV12-4 and TRBJ1-2; D is ambiguous. Trimming stripped 3 bases from V and 2 bases from J, with 7 bases between. The CDR3 sequence is 13 residues long. The DNA for the CDR3 is TGTGCCAGCAGTTTTGGCAGAAACTATGGCTACACCTTC. Translated: CASSFGRNYGYTF.

CDR3 coding DNA: TGTGCCAGTCAACAGGGAGGTAATCTGGGTGAAAAACTGTTTTTT. Translated, it gives CASQQGGNLGEKLFF. V and J are TRBV19 and TRBJ1-4; TRBD1 might be the D (6 bases). Trimming shortened V by 8 bases and J by 7 bases, and 20 bases separated the two germline ends. This CDR3 contains 15 residues. CDR1 and CDR2 (germline): LNHDA, SQIVND (reference sequence).

V and J are TRBV7-8 and TRBJ2-3; D not certain. The CDR3 runs 15 residues. With 4 bases removed from V and 2 bases from J, the gap between germline ends came to 13 bases. CDR1 is SGHVS and CDR2 is FQNEAQ in the germline V gene. The CDR3 is CASSSGGSSTDTQYF. Here the CDR3 DNA reads TGTGCCAGCAGCTCCGGTGGCAGCTCCACAGATACGCAGTATTTT.

This clone was seen a few times. This chain links TRBV19 with TRBJ2-1; D possibly corresponds to TRBD2 (6 bases). The CDR3 runs 12 residues. Deletions cut 5 bases from V and 7 bases from J, with 9 bases between. Germline assignment: CDR1 LNHDA and CDR2 SQIVND (reference sequence). The CDR3 DNA reads as TGTGCCAGTAGTTCCAGCGGGAATGAGCAGTTCTTC. It yields the protein CASSSSGNEQFF.

V usage is TRBV18 and J usage is TRBJ1-1, with D possibly matching TRBD1 (6 bases). V was pared by 1 base and J by 3 bases, with 12 bases between. The CDR3 totals 15 residues. Germline-derived CDR1 and CDR2 are KGHSH and LQKENI. CDR3: CASSPRGGGDTEAFF. CDR3 coding DNA: TGTGCCAGCTCACCACGGGGAGGGGGGGACACTGAAGCTTTCTTT.

The J gene is TRBJ1-1, the V gene TRBV6-5, with TRBD1 identical over 7 bases. The CDR3 is 14 residues long. The germline CDR1 and CDR2 sequences are MNHEY and SVGAGI. V shed 10 bases and J 1 base; nucleotides not matched to a gene: 9. CDR3 in amino acids: CATRPGTANTEAFF. CDR3 nucleotides: TGTGCCACCCGTCCAGGGACAGCGAACACTGAAGCTTTCTTT.

The chain joins TRBV5-1 to TRBJ2-7; no firm D call. Looked up from germline, CDR1 is SGHRS and CDR2 is YFSETQ. Trimming removed 3 bases from V and 6 bases from J, with 25 bases in between. The CDR3 contains 17 residues. The CDR3 nucleotides read TGCGCCAGCAGCTCCACGGGTGGTGGCAGAAGATCCGGCGAGCAGTACTTC. As protein: CASSSTGGGRRSGEQYF.

J is TRBJ1-1 and V is TRBV29-1, with 7 bases that match TRBD1. CDR3 length: 13 residues. CDR1 is SQVTM and CDR2 is ANQGSEA in the germline V gene. V shed 7 bases and J 3 bases; nucleotides not matched to a gene: 8. The CDR3 DNA reads TGCAGCGGCTCGGGACAGAAATACACTGAAGCTTTCTTT. Its protein is CSGSGQKYTEAFF.

The chain couples TRBV6-5 to TRBJ1-2, with TRBD1 identical over 9 bases. Unmatched junction bases numbered 10, after V lost 6 bases and J lost 8 bases. The germline gives CDR1 MNHEY, CDR2 SVGAGI. This CDR3 is 14 amino acids long. CDR3 protein: CASSGGTGTVGYTF. The CDR3 DNA reads TGTGCCAGCAGCGGGGGGACAGGGACGGTCGGCTACACCTTC.

The rearrangement links TRBV6-5 to TRBJ1-1, with TRBD1 matching 8 bases. CDR1 MNHEY and CDR2 SVGAGI come from the germline V gene. V was pared by 2 bases and J by 5 bases, with 7 bases of the junction left unmatched. CDR3 length: 15 residues. The CDR3 DNA reads TGTGCCAGCAGTTACGGGTACAGGGGGGGGACTGAAGCTTTCTTT. As protein: CASSYGYRGGTEAFF.

The chain carries TRBV6-2 or TRBV6-3 and TRBJ1-1; D remains unclear. In germline, CDR1 is MNHEY, CDR2 SVGEGT. V was cut by 2 bases and J by 0 bases, with 10 bases left in between. The CDR3 has 15 amino acids. This CDR3 is CASSYGGPMNTEAFF. The CDR3 nucleotides are TGTGCCAGCAGTTACGGCGGACCTATGAACACTGAAGCTTTCTTT.

The rearrangement uses TRBV2 and TRBJ1-2, with D unclear. The CDR3 sequence is 13 residues long. Germline CDR1 and CDR2: SNHLY and FYNNEI. V was trimmed by 7 bases and J by 4 bases, leaving 13 bases between them. The CDR3 reads CASTFLVGYGYTF. CDR3 DNA sequence: TGTGCCAGCACCTTCCTTGTTGGCTATGGCTACACCTTC.

The chain joins TRBV5-8 to TRBJ2-3; possible D gene TRBD2, 5 bases. The CDR3 spans 14 residues. Between the trimmed V and J ends, which lost 0 bases and 4 bases, there was a span of 9 bases. Germline V gene data show CDR1 as SGHTS and CDR2 as YDEGEE. This CDR3 is CASSLGGGPDTQYF. For the CDR3, the DNA is TGTGCCAGCAGCTTGGGTGGAGGCCCAGATACGCAGTATTTT.

The chain joins TRBV2 to TRBJ2-2; D possibly corresponds to TRBD1 (6 bases). The CDR3 is made up of 15 amino acids. The germline V gene encodes CDR1 SNHLY and CDR2 FYNNEI. Trimming took 10 bases from V and 0 from J, leaving 15 bases between them. The CDR3: CATRKGTTNTGELFF. The CDR3 DNA follows: TGTGCCACCAGGAAGGGGACAACGAACACCGGGGAGCTGTTTTTT.